This entry features one TCR beta chain sequence. Its matching antigen is unknown. The study ran its PCR with 60 Vbeta and 13 Jbeta primers. The protocol was immunoSEQ multiplex PCR, while the TCRdb copy is restricted to in-frame clones and leaves out a portion. The sample yields roughly 140,000 clones, about 73% seen once. The sample belongs to a study of cytomegalovirus exposure and HLA in healthy donors. Overall study findings and caveats: The availability of immune exposure information extended only to CMV serostatus.

Per the germline V gene, CDR1 is SGHAT and CDR2 is FQNNGV. The length of the CDR3 is 15 residues. V shed 2 bases and J 5 bases; nucleotides not matched to a gene: 9. The sequenced sample consisted of PBMCs. The sequence was collected from a man in his forties in good health and CMV-seropositive. The chain couples TRBV11-2 to TRBJ2-7; 7 bases fit TRBD2. CDR3 DNA: TGTGCCAGCAGCTTATACGAGGGAGGGCTCGACGAGCAGTACTTC. Residues: CASSLYEGGLDEQYF.